The entry that follows covers one T cell receptor (beta chain) sequence. The data belong to a study of cytomegalovirus exposure and HLA in healthy donors. 60 Vbeta and 13 Jbeta primers were used in PCR. Clones were read by immunoSEQ multiplex PCR, and TCRdb kept only the in-frame ones, dropping some. The repertoire has approximately 100,000 clones, around two thirds of them found once; the top ten carry 2% to 2.5%. With V trimmed by 3 bases and J by 2 bases, 6 bases remained unmatched. There are 16 residues in the CDR3. CDR1 SGHTA and CDR2 FQGNSA come from the germline V gene. This sequence was found in a human donor in good health. The V call is TRBV7-2, the J call TRBJ1-4; 7 nucleotides line up with TRBD1. The sequenced sample was PBMCs. This chain's CDR3 is CASSFRQGTTNEKLFF. The CDR3 bases are TGTGCCAGCAGCTTCCGACAGGGCACGACTAATGAAAAACTGTTTTTT.